This T cell receptor (beta chain) comes out of a study of blood T cell repertoires in COVID-19. Enrollment of patients from Seattle took place during active infection, with longitudinal follow-up. This CDR3 spans 18 amino acids. Germline assignment: CDR1 SGDLS and CDR2 YYNGEE. The ends lost 0 bases at V and 5 bases at J; junction bases unmatched: 9. How the authors handled the data: By means of reference gene primer amplification, nucleated cell counts were estimated. TCRdb's table, derived via immunoSEQ multiplex PCR, lists solely in-frame clones and lacks some. V, J and clone size derive from that table, while D and trimming were established from the DNA sequence. This table has over 150,000 clones, approximately 80% appearing once.

This chain links TRBV9 with TRBJ2-1, with TRBD2 matching over 12 bases. The sample taken for sequencing was peripheral blood. The clonotype comes from a woman aged 55-69 years with COVID-19, enrolled during active disease. The CDR3 DNA reads TGTGCCAGCAGCGTAGGGACTAGCGGGGCCGACCCGCACAATGAGCAGTTCTTC. The encoded protein is CASSVGTSGADPHNEQFF.